Included here is one T cell receptor beta chain sequence, with context. Sampling of blood occurred at baseline, cycle 4 day 1, and cycle 7 day 1. This specimen comes from a study of OX40 agonist ivuxolimab in advanced cancers. Study details: Treatment of patients was with ivuxolimab, an agonistic anti-OX40 (CD134) antibody. Partial responses, seen in three patients, involved one hepatocellular carcinoma and two cutaneous melanomas. With a range of 23 to 79, age averaged approximately 55 years, and around 80% were male.

Trimming took 3 bases from V and 4 from J; bases not matched to a gene: 0. This CDR3 region has 13 residues. From germline, CDR1 is LNHDA and CDR2 SQIVND (reference sequence). Only in-frame clones appear in the TCRdb table, and some are missing; sequencing was by immunoSEQ multiplex PCR. The data hold 55,000 to 85,000 clones, with about four fifths observed a single time. The sample was CD4+ or CD8+ T cells sorted from blood, taken in a trial of the OX40 agonist ivuxolimab. This chain connects TRBV19 to TRBJ2-5, with 9 bases aligning to TRBD1. This clonotype was sampled from an adult with an advanced solid tumor such as melanoma, head and neck, liver or kidney cancer. CDR3 in amino acids: CASSMDRGETQYF. The CDR3 bases are TGTGCCAGTAGTATGGACAGGGGAGAGACCCAGTACTTC.